This TCR beta chain was identified in a study of T cells in localized non-small cell lung cancer. Study-level findings and limits: Heterogeneity is still possible, as just one tumor region was sequenced. Measurement of T cell clonality placed uninvolved adjacent lung highest, above the level in tumor. Prolonged overall survival went with higher T cell density in the blood. Median detection of top 100 tumor clones in adjacent lung was around 59 clones.

Notes on this clone: Its cognate antigen is unknown.

Assay used: immunoSEQ multiplex PCR; TCRdb lists only in-frame clones, some missing. The data show approximately 26,000 clones, approximately 90% seen once. With V trimmed by 9 bases and J by 1 base, 5 bases remained unmatched. This CDR3 spans 13 amino acids. Germline-derived CDR1 and CDR2 are LNHDA and SQIVND (reference sequence). The chain carries TRBV19 and TRBJ2-7; 8 bases match TRBD1. This sequence originates from a female donor at least 60 years old with stage II squamous cell lung carcinoma. The specimen comprised peripheral blood, sampled before any cancer treatment. The CDR3 loop is CASRGLQSYEQYF. The CDR3 DNA follows: TGTGCCAGCAGGGGGCTCCAATCCTACGAGCAGTACTTC. Supplemented by reference TRBV19 and TRBJ2-7, the full variable domain reads DGGITQSPKYLFRKEGQNVTLSCEQNLNHDAMYWYRQDPGQGLRLIYYSQIVNDFQKGDIAEGYSVSREKKESFPLTVTSAQKNPTAFYLCASRGLQSYEQYFGPGTRLTVT.